One T cell receptor (beta chain) is described in this entry. Its antigen is still unknown. Germline CDR1 reads MNHEY; CDR2 reads SMNVEV (reference sequence). The CDR3 has 15 amino acids. V shed 5 bases, J shed 6 bases, and the junction held 9 bases outside the gene matches. Produced via immunoSEQ multiplex PCR; TCRdb's table is partial and in-frame only. The profile covers more than 100,000 clones, with about 91% appearing a single time and 1.5% to 2% taken by the ten largest. The sample comes from a study of T cell responses to AZD1222 COVID-19 vaccine. Points from the study as a whole: Two doses of AZD1222 preceded a rise in Spike-specific TCR breadth and depth. Among the donors, most were white British and more were female, and clonal diversity was possibly underestimated. It was only six AZD1222 recipients who were seropositive at baseline.

The starting material was peripheral blood, obtained 28 days after the second AZD1222 dose. The clonotype originates from an adult who received the AZD1222 COVID-19 vaccine. The chain has TRBV27 and TRBJ2-3, with 9 positions matching TRBD1. The CDR3 reads CASSPPGQGVDTQYF. The CDR3, as DNA: TGTGCCAGCAGTCCCCCGGGACAGGGAGTGGATACGCAGTATTTT.